This is a list of T cell receptor beta chains from one sample in a study of CD8+CD57+ T cells in acquired aplastic anemia. A single record per CDR3 protein comes from TCRdb applying MiXCR to the reads. The data show about 200,000 distinct CDR3 sequences, around three fifths seen once. The sample comprised sorted CD4+, CD8+, or CD8+CD57+ T cells (not recorded which) from PBMCs. These receptor sequences come from a human donor with aplastic anemia. Each CDR3 is given with its conserved first and last residue. The D gene is left open where the match is weak. Some rows have no size entry. The others give once, few or many, or a class for an expanded clone.

v_call	clone_size	j_call	d_call	cdr3_nt	cdr3_aa
TRBV7-2	few	TRBJ2-3	NA	TGTGCCAGCAGCTTAGTTAGCACAGATACGCAGTATTTT	CASSLVSTDTQYF
TRBV5-1	NA	TRBJ2-1	NA	TGCGCCAGCAGCTCTGGGGCGGGGTCTTACAATGAGCAGTTCTTC	CASSSGAGSYNEQFF
TRBV2	NA	TRBJ2-7	NA	TGTGCCAGCAGTGAAACGGCTGTAGTGGCCTCCTACGAGCAGTACTTC	CASSETAVVASYEQYF
TRBV7-7	NA	TRBJ2-5	NA	TGTGCCAGCAGCAAGGGAAGGGACCAAGAGACCCAGTACTTC	CASSKGRDQETQYF
TRBV12-3/TRBV12-4	few	TRBJ2-2	NA	TGTGCCAGCAGTCTCCCGAACACCGGGGAGCTGTTTTTT	CASSLPNTGELFF
TRBV7-6	NA	TRBJ2-1	TRBD2	TGTGCCAGCAGCTTAGTGGGTAGCGGGGGGGCCTTCTACAATGAGCAGTTCTTC	CASSLVGSGGAFYNEQFF
TRBV7-3	many	TRBJ2-3	TRBD2	TGTGCCAGCAGCATTAGCGGGGGGGGCACAGATACGCAGTATTTT	CASSISGGGTDTQYF
TRBV6-2/TRBV6-3	NA	TRBJ1-6	NA	TGTGCCAGCAGTTGGGGGTATGGTTCACCCCTCCACTTT	CASSWGYGSPLHF
TRBV7-8	NA	TRBJ2-1	NA	TGTGCCAGCAGCTTAGAGGGCCTTAATGAGCAGTTCTTC	CASSLEGLNEQFF
TRBV19	NA	TRBJ2-7	NA	TGTGCCAGTAGTAGCAGGTCCCTTAGCGAGCAGTACTTC	CASSSRSLSEQYF
TRBV9	many	TRBJ2-1	TRBD2	TGTGCCAGCAGCGTAGGGGGCGGGGGGGGAAATGAGCAGTTCTTC	CASSVGGGGGNEQFF
TRBV7-9	NA	TRBJ1-6	TRBD1	TGTGCCAGCAGCTTTGGATCAACAGGGGGGATCTCTGTCGGGACACCCCTCCACTTT	CASSFGSTGGISVGTPLHF
TRBV7-2	once	TRBJ1-1	TRBD1	TGTGCCAGTAGCTCACCAAAAGGGACAGGGATTTATGGCACTGAAGCTTTCTTT	CASSSPKGTGIYGTEAFF
TRBV25-1	NA	TRBJ2-3	TRBD1	TGTGCCAGCAGTGACTGGACAGGGGTTTTTGGCACAGATACGCAGTATTTT	CASSDWTGVFGTDTQYF
TRBV29-1	NA	TRBJ2-4	TRBD2	TGCAGCGTTGCCGGGACTAGCGGGGGGGTTAGAAACATTCAGTACTTC	CSVAGTSGGVRNIQYF
TRBV25-1	NA	TRBJ2-1	TRBD1	TGTGCCAGCAGTCCCCGGGACAGGTTGGTCTTC	CASSPRDRLVF
TRBV5-1	NA	TRBJ1-1	NA	TGCGCCAGCAGCTTGGGGAGGGGTCAACAGGCTATCACTGAAGCTTTCTTT	CASSLGRGQQAITEAFF
TRBV20-1	once	TRBJ1-1	TRBD1	TGCAGTGCTCCACGGGACAGCCTGAACACTGAAGCTTTCTTT	CSAPRDSLNTEAFF
TRBV5-4	NA	TRBJ2-7	NA	TGTGCCAGCAGCTCGGAGCCGGGTAGGAACGAGCAGTACTTC	CASSSEPGRNEQYF
TRBV20-1	NA	TRBJ2-7	TRBD1	TGCAGTGCTAGACTCCGACAGGGGAGAGTAGACGAGCAGTACTTC	CSARLRQGRVDEQYF
TRBV7-9	once	TRBJ1-4	TRBD1	TGTGCCAGCGGAAGTGGGGGACAGGGGAATGTGAATGAAAAACTGTTTTTT	CASGSGGQGNVNEKLFF
TRBV10-3	NA	TRBJ2-2	TRBD2	TGTGCCATCGGGACTAGCGGGGGCACCGGGGAGCTGTTTTTT	CAIGTSGGTGELFF
TRBV7-2	few	TRBJ2-7	NA	TGTGCCAGCAGCTTAAACGGTGGTCCCTACGAGCAGTACTTC	CASSLNGGPYEQYF